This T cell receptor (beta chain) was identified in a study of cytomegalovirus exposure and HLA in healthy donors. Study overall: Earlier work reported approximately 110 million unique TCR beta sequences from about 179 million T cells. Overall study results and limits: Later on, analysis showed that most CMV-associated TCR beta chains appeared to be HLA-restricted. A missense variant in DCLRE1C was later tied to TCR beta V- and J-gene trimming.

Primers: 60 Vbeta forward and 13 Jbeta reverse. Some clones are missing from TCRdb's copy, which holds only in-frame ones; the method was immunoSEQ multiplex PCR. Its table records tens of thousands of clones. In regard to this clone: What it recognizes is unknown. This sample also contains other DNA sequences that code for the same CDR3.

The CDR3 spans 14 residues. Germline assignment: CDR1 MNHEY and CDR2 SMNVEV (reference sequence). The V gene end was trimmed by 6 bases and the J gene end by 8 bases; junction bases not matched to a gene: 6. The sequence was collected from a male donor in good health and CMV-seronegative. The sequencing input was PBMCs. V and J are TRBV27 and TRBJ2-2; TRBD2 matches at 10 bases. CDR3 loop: CASRLAGSTGELFF. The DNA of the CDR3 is TGTGCCAGCAGACTAGCGGGAAGTACTGGGGAGCTGTTTTTT.